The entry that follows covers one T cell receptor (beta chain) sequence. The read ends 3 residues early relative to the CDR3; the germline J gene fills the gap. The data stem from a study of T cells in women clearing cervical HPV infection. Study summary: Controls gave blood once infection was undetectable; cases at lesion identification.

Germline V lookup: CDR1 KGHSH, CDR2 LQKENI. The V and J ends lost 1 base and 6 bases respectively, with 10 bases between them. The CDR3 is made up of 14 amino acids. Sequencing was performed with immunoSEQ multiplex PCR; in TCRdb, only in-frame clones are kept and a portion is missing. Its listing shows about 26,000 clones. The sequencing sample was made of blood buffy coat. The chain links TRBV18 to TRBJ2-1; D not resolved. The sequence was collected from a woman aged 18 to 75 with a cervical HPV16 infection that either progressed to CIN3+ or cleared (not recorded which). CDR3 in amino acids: CASSPQGPPNEQFF. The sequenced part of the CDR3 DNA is TGTGCCAGCTCACCACAGGGCCCTCCCAATGAG.